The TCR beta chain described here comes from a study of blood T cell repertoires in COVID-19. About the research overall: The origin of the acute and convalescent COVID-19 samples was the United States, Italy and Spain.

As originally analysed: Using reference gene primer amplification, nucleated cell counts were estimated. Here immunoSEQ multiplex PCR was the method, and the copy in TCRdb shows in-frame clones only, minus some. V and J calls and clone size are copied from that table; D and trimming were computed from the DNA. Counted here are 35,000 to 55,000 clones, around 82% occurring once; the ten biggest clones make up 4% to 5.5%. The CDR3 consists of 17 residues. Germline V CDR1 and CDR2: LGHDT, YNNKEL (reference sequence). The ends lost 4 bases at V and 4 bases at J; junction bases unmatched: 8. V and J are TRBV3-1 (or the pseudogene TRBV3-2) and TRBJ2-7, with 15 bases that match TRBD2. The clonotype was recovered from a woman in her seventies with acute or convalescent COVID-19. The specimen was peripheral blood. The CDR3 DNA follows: TGTGCCAGCAGCCCCGGGACTAGCGGGAGGACCGATTACGAGCAGTACTTC. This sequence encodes CASSPGTSGRTDYEQYF.